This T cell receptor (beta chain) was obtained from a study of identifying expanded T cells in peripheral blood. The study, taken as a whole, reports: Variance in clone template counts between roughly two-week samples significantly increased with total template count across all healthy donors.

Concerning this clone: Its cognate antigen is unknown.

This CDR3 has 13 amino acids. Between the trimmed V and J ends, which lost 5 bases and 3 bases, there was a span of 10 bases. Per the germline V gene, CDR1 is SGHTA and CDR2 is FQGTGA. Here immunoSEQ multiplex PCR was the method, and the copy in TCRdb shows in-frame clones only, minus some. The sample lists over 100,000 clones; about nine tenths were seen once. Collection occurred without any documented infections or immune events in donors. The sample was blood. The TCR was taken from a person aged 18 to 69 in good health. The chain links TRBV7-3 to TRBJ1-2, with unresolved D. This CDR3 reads CASSLGSDYGYTF. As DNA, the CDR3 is TGTGCCAGCAGCCTGGGGAGTGACTATGGCTACACCTTC.